This T cell receptor beta chain emerged from a study of Graves' ophthalmopathy and Graves' hyperthyroidism. General study findings and limits: Both an approximately 71% sensitivity and a roughly 72% specificity characterized the model's predictions of ophthalmopathy progression.

From RNA, the CDR3 regions of TCR beta chains were amplified and sequenced. RT-PCR was first run with HTBI primers, then multiplex PCR in a second round. TCRdb reanalysed the multiplex PCR reads using MiXCR and keeps one entry per CDR3 protein. The table shows about 160,000 distinct CDR3 sequences, with under 40% occurring only once. The CDR3 contains 12 residues. The ends were cut back, 10 bases at V and 0 bases at J, with 9 bases in the middle. Germline assignment: CDR1 LNHDA and CDR2 SQIVND (reference sequence). Disease in donors with ophthalmopathy had moderate-to-severe activity, CAS ≥3, NOSPECS ≥4 and under 3 months' duration. About this clonotype itself: Its antigen remains unknown.

This chain links TRBV19 with TRBJ1-1; D gene unclear. The source material was peripheral blood. The receptor's source is a woman aged 40 to 49 with Graves' ophthalmopathy. The CDR3 DNA follows: TGTGCCACGGACGGAATGAACACTGAAGCTTTCTTT. This encodes CATDGMNTEAFF.